This T cell receptor beta chain was captured by sequencing in a study of patients and donors after allogeneic stem cell transplantation (dated by TCRdb to the early 2020s). V is pared back by 4 bases and J by 8 bases, with 20 bases lying between the germline termini. Reading the germline V gene (reference sequence) gives CDR1 PRHDT and CDR2 FYEKMQ. The CDR3 measures 15 amino acids from cysteine to phenylalanine. Kept here is only the CDR3 DNA, which spans 45 bases and is read in frame from base 1. This clonotype registers as medium-sized (0.01 to 0.1%) within its sample. The antigen this receptor binds is unknown. No base quality information exists; no much larger clone differs at one position. Libraries were built with RT-PCR. Sequenced using a NextSeq 550. The public sequencing data were trimmed at Q25 with fastp and processed into clonotypes with MiXCR by TCRdb, which kept only in-frame beta chains. Identical CDR3 proteins give one entry, which carries the most common genes and DNA. The sample includes under 2,500 distinct CDR3 sequences, with about 7.7% observed a single time. The ten largest clonotypes hold approximately 27% of the sample.

This receptor was taken from a human donor who was either an allogeneic HSCT recipient or a stem cell or donor lymphocyte infusion donor (not recorded which). It is not recorded whose cells these are; they may come from a transplant donor. Sequenced input: blood, either unsorted or a sorted T cell fraction (not recorded which). The chain was built from TRBV13 and TRBJ1-2; 5 matching bases give a weak D call of TRBD1. The DNA sequence is as follows: TGTGCCAGCAGCTGGGGCGGTCCAAGCAAGCGCGGCTACACCTTC. This codes for CASSWGGPSKRGYTF.